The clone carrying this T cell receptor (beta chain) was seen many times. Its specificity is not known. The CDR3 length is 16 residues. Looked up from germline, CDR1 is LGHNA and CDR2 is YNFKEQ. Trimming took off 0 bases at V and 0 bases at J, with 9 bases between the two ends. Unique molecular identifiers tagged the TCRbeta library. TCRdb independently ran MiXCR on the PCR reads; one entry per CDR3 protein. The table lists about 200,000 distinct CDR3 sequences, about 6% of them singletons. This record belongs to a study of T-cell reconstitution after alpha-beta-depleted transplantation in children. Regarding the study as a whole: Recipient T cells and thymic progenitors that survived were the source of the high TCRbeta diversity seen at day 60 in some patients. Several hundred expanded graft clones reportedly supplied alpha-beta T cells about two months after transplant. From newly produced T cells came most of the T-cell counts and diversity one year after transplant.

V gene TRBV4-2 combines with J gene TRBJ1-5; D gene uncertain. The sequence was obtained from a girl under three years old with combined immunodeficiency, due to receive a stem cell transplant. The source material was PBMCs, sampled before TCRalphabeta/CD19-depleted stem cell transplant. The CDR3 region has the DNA TGTGCCAGCAGCCAAGAAGCAGCAGATAGCAATCAGCCCCAGCATTTT. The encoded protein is CASSQEAADSNQPQHF.